These 30 T cell receptor beta chains came from one sample sequenced in a study of blood T cells in healthy people across ages. Through a sample-barcoded 5' primer and a J-beta primer mix, a second PCR was run for roughly 7 to 11 cycles. TCRdb processed the 5' RACE reads anew with MiXCR; each CDR3 protein has one entry. This sample has 550,000 to 650,000 distinct CDR3 sequences, with about 26% found just once. The sample was also reused in another study, on T cells of mothers and their children.

Sequencing was carried out using blood. These receptor sequences come from a boy aged 2 to 10 in good health.

This clonotype was picked up a small number of times. This chain connects TRBV30 to TRBJ2-6; D not certain. The CDR3 runs to 17 residues. Looked up from germline, CDR1 is GTSNPN and CDR2 is SVGIG (reference sequence). V lost 0 bases to trimming and J lost 1 base, with 13 bases between them. CDR3 DNA: TGTGCCTGGAGTGTAGGCCCTGGTGAGTCTGGGGCCAACGTCCTGACTTTC. As protein: CAWSVGPGESGANVLTF.

This clonotype appeared a few times. Sequence at one end of the junction differs from germline and may be a read error. This chain links TRBV7-9 with TRBJ2-7, with a tentative D call TRBD2 (7 bases). CDR1 and CDR2 (germline): SEHNR, FQNEAQ (reference sequence). The CDR3 is 14 residues long. CDR3 DNA sequence: TGTGCCAGCAGCTCCGAGAGGGGGGGCCGAACTTCCTTCTTC. Translating it yields CASSSERGGRTSFF.

This clonotype appeared a few times. The rearrangement uses TRBV20-1 and TRBJ1-2; 10 nucleotides line up with TRBD1. Germline V CDR1 and CDR2: DFQATT, SNEGSKA (reference sequence). There are 16 residues in the CDR3. With 6 bases clipped from V and 4 bases from J, the junction kept 14 bases outside the gene matches. The CDR3 region is CSAPLGGQGDFYGYTF. The DNA of the CDR3 is TGCAGTGCACCCCTCGGCGGACAGGGGGACTTCTATGGCTACACCTTC.

The chain recombines TRBV6-5 with TRBJ1-3; a possible D gene is TRBD1 (6 bases). CDR1 and CDR2 from the germline V gene are MNHEY and SVGAGI. Trimming left V 0 bases short and J 0 bases short, with 12 bases between. This CDR3 comprises 17 residues. The CDR3 reads CASSYSWTVNSGNTIYF. The CDR3 DNA reads as TGTGCCAGCAGTTACTCCTGGACAGTGAACTCTGGAAACACCATATATTTT.

This chain uses TRBV12-3 or TRBV12-4 with TRBJ2-5; 7 bases agree with TRBD1. This CDR3 contains 12 residues. After removal of 9 bases from V and 3 bases from J, the junction contained 4 bases not matched to a gene. The CDR3 sequence is CASAGTEETQYF. DNA of the CDR3: TGTGCCAGTGCCGGGACAGAAGAGACCCAGTACTTC.

This clonotype has just a few counts. The chain uses TRBV4-3 and TRBJ2-5, with D possibly matching TRBD2 (6 bases). The J call is doubtful: the DNA matches TRBJ2-7 better. This CDR3 has 16 amino acids. Germline loops: CDR1 LGHNA, CDR2 YSLEER. The CDR3 DNA reads TGCGCCAGCAGCCAAGACTGGAGGGGTAGGGCCTACGAGCAGTACTTC. It encodes CASSQDWRGRAYEQYF.

This clonotype was recorded at least ten times. CDR3: CSASLPPRPHGDNEQFF. For the CDR3, the DNA is TGCAGTGCCTCCCTACCTCCCAGACCCCACGGCGACAATGAGCAGTTCTTC. The chain couples TRBV20-1 to TRBJ2-1; unclear D gene. The CDR3 sequence is 17 residues long. V lost 6 bases, J lost 5 bases, and 26 bases lay in between. Germline assignment: CDR1 DFQATT and CDR2 SNEGSKA (reference sequence).

The gene calls are TRBV5-1 and TRBJ2-5; D is unresolved. The ends were cut back, 1 base at V and 2 bases at J, with 12 bases in the middle. The CDR3 runs to 15 residues. The V gene's germline CDR1 is SGHRS and CDR2 YFSETQ. The CDR3 DNA follows: TGCGCCAGCAGCTTGCTCCGGTTTGGGCAAGAGACCCAGTACTTC. Translated, it gives CASSLLRFGQETQYF.

The J gene is TRBJ1-4, the V gene TRBV20-1; D not certain. Trimming left V 6 bases short and J 0 bases short, with 8 bases between. Germline V CDR1 and CDR2: DFQATT, SNEGSKA (reference sequence). The CDR3 totals 13 residues. CDR3 loop: CSATGTTNEKLFF. CDR3 nucleotides: TGCAGTGCCACCGGGACAACTAATGAAAAACTGTTTTTT.

The chain has TRBV6-5 and TRBJ1-4; possible D gene TRBD1, 5 bases. Germline V gene data show CDR1 as MNHEY and CDR2 as SVGAGI. Between the trimmed V and J ends, which lost 2 bases and 4 bases, there was a span of 14 bases. The CDR3 contains 16 residues. The CDR3 sequence is CASSYRGRGGNEKLFF. In nucleotides, the CDR3 is TGTGCCAGCAGTTACAGGGGCCGGGGAGGTAATGAAAAACTGTTTTTT.

The table lists this clonotype with a count of one. A much more abundant neighbour one base away suggests this may be a read error. V and J are TRBV12-3 or TRBV12-4 and TRBJ2-3; 15 bases match TRBD2. The V gene end was trimmed by 5 bases and the J gene end by 5 bases; junction bases not matched to a gene: 2. CDR3 length: 15 amino acids. This CDR3 is CASSRTSGREDTQYF. In DNA form, the CDR3 reads TGTGCCAGCAGTCGGACTAGCGGGAGGGAAGATACGCAGTATTTT.

The V gene is TRBV12-3 or TRBV12-4, the J gene TRBJ2-7; tentative D call: TRBD2 (6 bases). V dropped 6 bases and J dropped 3 bases, with 21 bases sitting between them. The CDR3 is made up of 16 amino acids. The CDR3: CASSSWGVRLVYEQYF. The CDR3 bases are TGTGCCAGCAGCTCGTGGGGGGTAAGATTAGTCTACGAGCAGTACTTC.

The chain is built from TRBV20-1 and TRBJ2-1; 11 bases fit TRBD2. The DNA end favors TRBJ2-5, so the J call may be wrong. The germline CDR1 and CDR2 sequences are DFQATT and SNEGSKA (reference sequence). This CDR3 has 17 amino acids. This CDR3 is CSAPWGLLAGVGETQYF. CDR3 nucleotides: TGCAGTGCCCCTTGGGGGCTACTAGCGGGAGTGGGGGAGACCCAGTACTTC.

The rearrangement uses TRBV5-8 and TRBJ2-5, with D hard to call. The tail of the sequence fits TRBJ2-1 better, so the J call may be wrong. Per the germline V gene, CDR1 is SGHTS and CDR2 is YDEGEE. This CDR3 comprises 12 residues. The CDR3 spells CASSPYSNEQFF. DNA of the CDR3: TGTGCCAGCAGCCCATACTCGAATGAGCAGTTCTTC.

The chain carries TRBV12-3 or TRBV12-4 and TRBJ2-1; the D is unclear. Trimming took 8 bases from V and 2 from J, leaving 13 bases between them. The CDR3 runs 14 residues. As DNA, the CDR3 is TGTGCCAGCCTTACTCGCCCTCCCTACAATGAGCAGTTCTTC. Its protein is CASLTRPPYNEQFF.

This chain uses TRBV29-1 with TRBJ1-1; D unclear. This CDR3 is built from 14 residues. V lost 4 bases to trimming and J lost 4 bases, with 16 bases between them. Per germline, CDR1 SQVTM and CDR2 ANQGSEA. The CDR3 protein is CSVGDPWRTTEAFF. The CDR3 DNA is TGCAGCGTTGGCGACCCGTGGAGAACCACTGAAGCTTTCTTT.

This clonotype was detected ten times or more. The rearrangement joins TRBV28 to TRBJ1-2; 8 bases map to TRBD1. CDR3 length: 13 residues. The junction had 10 bases not matched to a gene; V was cut back by 8 bases and J by 8 bases. The germline gives CDR1 MDHEN, CDR2 SYDVKM. The CDR3 protein is CASEYQGAIGYTF. The CDR3 DNA is TGTGCCAGCGAATATCAGGGGGCGATCGGCTACACCTTC.

There are a few counts of this clonotype. The chain couples TRBV12-3 or TRBV12-4 to TRBJ2-7; D may be TRBD1 (6 bases). The V end lost 5 bases, the J end lost 6 bases, and 14 bases lay between the germline ends. This CDR3 region has 13 residues. The CDR3 sequence is CASSRTGFSEQYF. The CDR3 DNA sequence: TGTGCCAGCAGTAGAACAGGGTTCTCCGAGCAGTACTTC.

This clonotype was counted ten times or more. The rearrangement joins TRBV7-9 to TRBJ1-1; D unresolved. The CDR3 consists of 13 residues. V was cut by 6 bases and J by 0 bases, with 8 bases left in between. The germline V gene encodes CDR1 SEHNR and CDR2 FQNEAQ (reference sequence). The CDR3 region is CASSFRVNTEAFF. CDR3 DNA: TGTGCCAGCAGTTTTAGGGTGAACACTGAAGCTTTCTTT.

The chain uses TRBV29-1 and TRBJ2-4, with 8 nucleotides matching TRBD2. The CDR3 contains 15 residues. V lost 4 bases to trimming and J lost 0 bases; unmatched junction nucleotides: 5. Per the germline V gene, CDR1 is SQVTM and CDR2 is ANQGSEA. The CDR3 loop is CSVVCSGVAKNIQYF. The DNA of the CDR3 is TGCAGCGTTGTGTGTAGCGGGGTAGCCAAAAACATTCAGTACTTC.

The V call is TRBV10-3, the J call TRBJ1-1; D remains ambiguous. CDR3 length: 15 amino acids. V dropped 6 bases and J dropped 5 bases, with 19 bases sitting between them. Germline CDR1 ENHRY, CDR2 SYGVKD. CDR3 sequence reads: CAIRSGLSLGTEAFF. The CDR3, as DNA: TGTGCCATCAGGTCAGGTTTAAGTTTGGGGACTGAAGCTTTCTTT.

The DNA for the CDR3 is TGCGCCAGCAGCTTGGCCTCAGGGGTGTACAATGAGCAGTTCTTC. Protein: CASSLASGVYNEQFF. The chain combines TRBV5-1 with TRBJ2-1; weak D call: TRBD1 (6 bases). The CDR3 has 15 residues. Germline assignment: CDR1 SGHRS and CDR2 YFSETQ. V gave up 0 bases and J gave up 4 bases, with 11 bases separating them.

The chain joins TRBV7-9 to TRBJ1-3; unclear D gene. CDR1 and CDR2 (germline): SEHNR, FQNEAQ (reference sequence). Trimming took 3 bases from V and 0 from J, leaving 6 bases between them. The CDR3 length is 14 residues. CDR3 in amino acids: CASSFESSGNTIYF. CDR3 DNA: TGTGCCAGCAGCTTTGAGTCCTCTGGAAACACCATATATTTT. The whole variable domain, filled in from reference TRBV7-9 and TRBJ1-3, reads DTGVSQNPRHKITKRGQNVTFRCDPISEHNRLYWYRQTLGQGPEFLTYFQNEAQLEKSRLLSDRFSAERPKGSFSTLEIQRTEQGDSAMYLCASSFESSGNTIYFGEGSWLTVV.

The V call is TRBV12-3 or TRBV12-4, the J call TRBJ2-5; a weak D match, TRBD2 (6 bases). The germline V and J ends were trimmed by 0 bases and 7 bases, with 12 bases remaining between them. The CDR3 is made up of 14 amino acids. The CDR3 spells CASSLAAMEGTQYF. In nucleotides, the CDR3 is TGTGCCAGCAGTTTAGCCGCGATGGAGGGGACCCAGTACTTC.

This clonotype has more than one count but fewer than ten. The rearrangement joins TRBV27 to TRBJ2-7; 8 bases are a match to TRBD2. The CDR3 has 14 residues. The J segment lost 3 bases and the V segment lost 4 bases, leaving 5 bases of the junction unmatched. Germline CDR1 and CDR2: MNHEY and SMNVEV (reference sequence). The CDR3 DNA sequence: TGTGCCAGCAGTTCGGGGGGGACTAGCTACGAGCAGTACTTC. The encoded protein is CASSSGGTSYEQYF.

The CDR3 reads CASSLEAGYSEKLFF. CDR3 nucleotides: TGCGCCAGCAGCTTGGAGGCAGGGTACAGTGAAAAACTGTTTTTT. V gene TRBV5-1 combines with J gene TRBJ1-4, with D tentatively TRBD1 (5 bases). Per the germline V gene, CDR1 is SGHRS and CDR2 is YFSETQ. The CDR3 is 15 residues long. V gave up 0 bases and J gave up 7 bases, with 13 bases separating them.

V and J are TRBV28 and TRBJ2-1; TRBD1 is a possible D gene (5 bases). V was trimmed by 5 bases and J by 0 bases, leaving 14 bases between them. The CDR3 spans 16 residues. The germline CDR1 and CDR2 sequences are MDHEN and SYDVKM. The CDR3 loop reads CASSQEQDPSYNEQFF. The CDR3 DNA reads as TGTGCCAGCAGTCAAGAACAGGACCCCTCCTACAATGAGCAGTTCTTC. The full variable domain, its missing parts supplied by reference TRBV28 and TRBJ2-1, is DVKVTQSSRYLVKRTGEKVFLECVQDMDHENMFWYRQDPGLGLRLIYFSYDVKMKEKGDIPEGYSVSREKKERFSLILESASTNQTSMYLCASSQEQDPSYNEQFFGPGTRLTVL.

The chain joins TRBV6-2 or TRBV6-3 to TRBJ2-2; D gene ambiguous. The CDR3 spans 15 residues. The germline V gene encodes CDR1 MNHEY and CDR2 SVGEGT. With 0 bases removed from V and 4 bases from J, the gap between germline ends came to 9 bases. The CDR3 DNA is TGTGCCAGCAGTTACTCGAACCCTTTCACCGGGGAGCTGTTTTTT. Translated, it gives CASSYSNPFTGELFF.

A few counts support this clonotype. The chain combines TRBV12-3 or TRBV12-4 with TRBJ1-3, with D possibly TRBD1 on 5 matching bases. V gave up 8 bases and J gave up 0 bases, with 14 bases separating them. This CDR3 has 15 amino acids. The CDR3: CASETGLRSGNTIYF. The CDR3 coding sequence is TGTGCCAGCGAGACGGGACTCCGCTCTGGAAACACCATATATTTT.

The genes are TRBV7-9 and TRBJ1-1, with D unclear. V dropped 2 bases and J dropped 3 bases, with 7 bases sitting between them. CDR1 and CDR2 (germline): SEHNR, FQNEAQ (reference sequence). The CDR3 runs to 13 residues. The CDR3 is CASSLFAYTEAFF. The CDR3 DNA follows: TGTGCCAGCAGCTTATTTGCTTACACTGAAGCTTTCTTT.